Given below is one T cell receptor beta chain in context. The CDR3 runs 12 residues. V was trimmed by 5 bases and J by 1 base, leaving 8 bases between them. From germline, CDR1 is SQVTM and CDR2 ANQGSEA. This sample is drawn from a study of T-cell reconstitution after alpha-beta-depleted transplantation in children. For TCRbeta, the library was prepared with unique molecular identifiers. TCRdb fed the PCR reads into MiXCR, producing one record per CDR3 protein. The table shows 440,000 or so distinct CDR3 sequences, with approximately 42% occurring only once. The TCR originated in a girl between 2 and 10 years old with aplastic anemia, due to receive a stem cell transplant. The specimen comprised PBMCs, sampled before TCRalphabeta/CD19-depleted stem cell transplant. The gene calls are TRBV29-1 and TRBJ1-1; no definite D call. The CDR3 region is CSVNWGNTEAFF. CDR3 sequence (DNA): TGCAGCGTTAATTGGGGGAACACTGAAGCTTTCTTT.